This TCR beta chain was recovered during a study of shared clonotypes between healthy human individuals. Study summary: Per donor, CD8 memory used one plate, CD8 naive used two, CD4 memory used three and CD4 naive used three.

Sequencing was performed with immunoSEQ multiplex PCR; in TCRdb, only in-frame clones are kept and a portion is missing. The sample shows around 720,000 clones, 73% of them seen only once. CDR1 and CDR2 (germline): SNHLY, FYNNEI. The CDR3 runs to 15 residues. V shed 5 bases and J 7 bases; nucleotides not matched to a gene: 4. The gene calls are TRBV2 and TRBJ2-1; 14 nucleotides match TRBD2. The clonotype was recovered from a woman younger than 45 in good health. The sample consisted of memory CD4+ T cells sorted from blood. This sample's subset: CD45RA-negative fraction. The CDR3 nucleotides read TGTGCCAGCAGTAGACTAGCGGGAGGGGGAAATGAGCAGTTCTTC. This encodes CASSRLAGGGNEQFF.